This T cell receptor beta chain originates from a study of technical replicates of blood from a few donors. Profiled with immunoSEQ multiplex PCR; TCRdb holds only in-frame clones, not every one. The sample includes about 69,000 clones, 75% to 90% of them seen just once. CDR3 length: 17 amino acids. Trimming pared 0 bases from V and 3 bases from J, leaving 17 bases between. Per germline, CDR1 MGHRA and CDR2 YSYEKL. Material: PBMCs. This clonotype was obtained from a human donor in good health. Some clones in this sample may be carry-over from other donors' samples. V and J are TRBV4-1 and TRBJ2-5, with a tentative D call TRBD2 (6 bases). DNA of the CDR3: TGCGCCAGCAGCCAAGATTGGGAGGCAAATGGGGAAGAGACCCAGTACTTC. It translates to CASSQDWEANGEETQYF.